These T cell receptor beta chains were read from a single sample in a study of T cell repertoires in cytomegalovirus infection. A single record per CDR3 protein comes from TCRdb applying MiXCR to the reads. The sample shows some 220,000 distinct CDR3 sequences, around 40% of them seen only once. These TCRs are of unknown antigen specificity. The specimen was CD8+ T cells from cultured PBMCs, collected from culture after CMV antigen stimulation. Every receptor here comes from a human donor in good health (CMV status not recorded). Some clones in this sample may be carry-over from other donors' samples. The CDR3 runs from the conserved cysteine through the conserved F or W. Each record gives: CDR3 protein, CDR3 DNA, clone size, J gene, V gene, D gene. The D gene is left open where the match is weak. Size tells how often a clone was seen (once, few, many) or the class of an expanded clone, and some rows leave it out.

cdr3_aa: CASSLPGHLSYEQYF
cdr3_nt: TGTGCCAGCAGTTTACCGGGACACCTCTCCTACGAGCAGTACTTC
clone_size: .
j_call: TRBJ2-7
v_call: TRBV28
d_call: .

cdr3_aa: CASSSSVGDRGSYEQYF
cdr3_nt: TGTGCCAGCAGTTCCTCAGTAGGGGACAGAGGCTCCTACGAGCAGTACTTC
clone_size: once
j_call: TRBJ2-7
v_call: TRBV28
d_call: TRBD1

cdr3_aa: CASSPEGGNTEAFF
cdr3_nt: TGTGCCAGCAGCCCGGAGGGGGGGAACACTGAAGCTTTCTTT
clone_size: .
j_call: TRBJ1-1
v_call: TRBV7-8
d_call: .

cdr3_aa: CATLQGMISNEQFF
cdr3_nt: TGTGCCACTTTGCAGGGAATGATATCCAATGAGCAGTTCTTC
clone_size: .
j_call: TRBJ2-1
v_call: TRBV10-3
d_call: .

cdr3_aa: CATTDRGKTQYF
cdr3_nt: TGTGCCACCACCGACAGGGGAAAGACCCAGTACTTC
clone_size: .
j_call: TRBJ2-5
v_call: TRBV28
d_call: TRBD1

cdr3_aa: CASSFPTQGTEAFF
cdr3_nt: TGTGCCAGCAGCTTTCCCACCCAGGGCACTGAAGCTTTCTTT
clone_size: few
j_call: TRBJ1-1
v_call: TRBV13
d_call: .

cdr3_aa: CASSSGQGLDEQYF
cdr3_nt: TGCGCCAGCAGCTCAGGACAGGGACTCGACGAGCAGTACTTC
clone_size: few
j_call: TRBJ2-7
v_call: TRBV5-1
d_call: TRBD1

cdr3_aa: CASSLTSGGETQYF
cdr3_nt: TGTGCCAGCAGCTTGACTAGCGGGGGAGAGACCCAGTACTTC
clone_size: many
j_call: TRBJ2-5
v_call: TRBV5-4
d_call: TRBD2

cdr3_aa: CASSFSGANTGELFF
cdr3_nt: TGTGCCAGCAGCTTTTCAGGGGCGAACACCGGGGAGCTGTTTTTT
clone_size: .
j_call: TRBJ2-2
v_call: TRBV12-3/TRBV12-4
d_call: .

cdr3_aa: CASSQSVGARVSNQPQHF
cdr3_nt: TGCGCCAGCAGCCAAAGCGTTGGGGCCCGGGTGAGCAATCAGCCCCAGCATTTT
clone_size: .
j_call: TRBJ1-5
v_call: TRBV4-3
d_call: .

cdr3_aa: CASSLETGSSYEQYF
cdr3_nt: TGTGCCAGCAGCTTGGAGACAGGGAGCTCCTACGAGCAGTACTTC
clone_size: .
j_call: TRBJ2-7
v_call: TRBV7-6
d_call: TRBD1

cdr3_aa: CASGHAASRETQYF
cdr3_nt: TGTGCCAGCGGTCATGCGGCCTCCAGAGAGACCCAGTACTTC
clone_size: .
j_call: TRBJ2-5
v_call: TRBV2
d_call: .

cdr3_aa: CASSKTVNTEAFF
cdr3_nt: TGTGCCAGCAGCAAAACAGTGAACACTGAAGCTTTCTTT
clone_size: .
j_call: TRBJ1-1
v_call: TRBV7-2
d_call: .

cdr3_aa: CATTFAHSGANVLTF
cdr3_nt: TGTGCCACCACATTTGCTCACTCTGGGGCCAACGTCCTGACTTTC
clone_size: .
j_call: TRBJ2-6
v_call: TRBV19
d_call: .

cdr3_aa: CASSPGLAPYEQYF
cdr3_nt: TGTGCCAGCAGCCCCGGACTAGCGCCCTACGAGCAGTACTTC
clone_size: .
j_call: TRBJ2-7
v_call: TRBV7-2
d_call: TRBD2

cdr3_aa: CASSYDARGSAKETQYF
cdr3_nt: TGTGCCAGCAGTTATGATGCGCGGGGATCGGCGAAAGAGACCCAGTACTTC
clone_size: few
j_call: TRBJ2-5
v_call: TRBV6-5
d_call: .

cdr3_aa: CASSPADMNTEAFF
cdr3_nt: TGTGCCAGCAGCCCCGCCGATATGAACACTGAAGCTTTCTTT
clone_size: .
j_call: TRBJ1-1
v_call: TRBV7-2
d_call: .

cdr3_aa: CASSLWQEGNQPQHF
cdr3_nt: TGTGCCAGCAGTTTATGGCAGGAGGGAAATCAGCCCCAGCATTTT
clone_size: few
j_call: TRBJ1-5
v_call: TRBV28
d_call: .

cdr3_aa: CAIRGQANYGYTF
cdr3_nt: TGTGCCATCCGAGGACAGGCAAACTATGGCTACACCTTC
clone_size: .
j_call: TRBJ1-2
v_call: TRBV12-3/TRBV12-4
d_call: TRBD1

cdr3_aa: CASSPGLYSSYNEQFF
cdr3_nt: TGTGCCAGCAGCCCCGGACTATACAGCTCCTACAATGAGCAGTTCTTC
clone_size: few
j_call: TRBJ2-1
v_call: TRBV7-3
d_call: .

cdr3_aa: CASSWVSGGFYEQYF
cdr3_nt: TGTGCCAGCAGTTGGGTTAGCGGGGGGTTCTACGAGCAGTACTTC
clone_size: few
j_call: TRBJ2-7
v_call: TRBV27
d_call: TRBD2

cdr3_aa: CASSAREDTQYF
cdr3_nt: TGTGCCAGCAGTGCTAGGGAAGATACGCAGTATTTT
clone_size: few
j_call: TRBJ2-3
v_call: TRBV2
d_call: .

cdr3_aa: CASSSGTGYNSPLHF
cdr3_nt: TGTGCCAGCAGTTCTGGGACAGGGTATAATTCACCCCTCCACTTT
clone_size: .
j_call: TRBJ1-6
v_call: TRBV6-5
d_call: TRBD1

cdr3_aa: CASSSGVYEQYF
cdr3_nt: TGTGCCAGCAGTTCAGGGGTTTACGAGCAGTACTTC
clone_size: .
j_call: TRBJ2-7
v_call: TRBV27
d_call: .

cdr3_aa: CASSLGTGSNTEAFF
cdr3_nt: TGTGCCAGCAGCTTAGGGACAGGCTCGAACACTGAAGCTTTCTTT
clone_size: few
j_call: TRBJ1-1
v_call: TRBV7-6
d_call: TRBD1

cdr3_aa: CASSIRTELHEKLFF
cdr3_nt: TGTGCCAGTAGTATTAGGACAGAATTACATGAAAAACTGTTTTTT
clone_size: .
j_call: TRBJ1-4
v_call: TRBV19
d_call: .

cdr3_aa: CASSSRDSSNTIYF
cdr3_nt: TGTGCCAGCAGTTCCCGGGACAGTAGCAACACCATATATTTT
clone_size: .
j_call: TRBJ1-3
v_call: TRBV12-3/TRBV12-4
d_call: TRBD1

cdr3_aa: CASSPNLTGGADQPQHF
cdr3_nt: TGTGCCAGCAGCCCCAACCTGACAGGGGGCGCAGATCAGCCCCAGCATTTT
clone_size: .
j_call: TRBJ1-5
v_call: TRBV28
d_call: TRBD1

cdr3_aa: CASTSSYNEQFF
cdr3_nt: TGTGCCAGCACCAGCTCCTACAATGAGCAGTTCTTC
clone_size: .
j_call: TRBJ2-1
v_call: TRBV7-9
d_call: .

cdr3_aa: CASSLWTGVSYNEQFF
cdr3_nt: TGTGCCAGCAGCCTATGGACAGGGGTGTCCTACAATGAGCAGTTCTTC
clone_size: .
j_call: TRBJ2-1
v_call: TRBV7-3
d_call: TRBD1

cdr3_aa: CASTSRDEQFF
cdr3_nt: TGTGCCAGCACCTCTCGAGATGAGCAGTTCTTC
clone_size: .
j_call: TRBJ2-1
v_call: TRBV7-9
d_call: .

cdr3_aa: CASSQGTLTDTQYF
cdr3_nt: TGTGCCAGCAGCCAAGGGACGCTCACAGATACGCAGTATTTT
clone_size: .
j_call: TRBJ2-3
v_call: TRBV14
d_call: .

cdr3_aa: CASSAPDRYEQYF
cdr3_nt: TGTGCCAGCAGCGCGCCAGACAGGTACGAGCAGTACTTC
clone_size: .
j_call: TRBJ2-7
v_call: TRBV7-9
d_call: .

cdr3_aa: CASSLGDRGEYEQYF
cdr3_nt: TGTGCCAGCAGCTTAGGGGACAGGGGAGAGTACGAGCAGTACTTC
clone_size: few
j_call: TRBJ2-7
v_call: TRBV7-3
d_call: TRBD1

cdr3_aa: CSVEEKTLAKNIQYF
cdr3_nt: TGCAGCGTTGAGGAGAAAACACTAGCCAAAAACATTCAGTACTTC
clone_size: .
j_call: TRBJ2-4
v_call: TRBV29-1
d_call: .

cdr3_aa: CASSLISGDENTGELFF
cdr3_nt: TGTGCCAGCAGCCTGATCAGCGGGGACGAGAACACCGGGGAGCTGTTTTTT
clone_size: few
j_call: TRBJ2-2
v_call: TRBV7-6
d_call: TRBD2

cdr3_aa: CASPDGVEAFF
cdr3_nt: TGTGCCAGCCCCGACGGAGTTGAAGCTTTCTTT
clone_size: .
j_call: TRBJ1-1
v_call: TRBV7-9
d_call: .

cdr3_aa: CASSPRGRGDTQYF
cdr3_nt: TGTGCCAGCAGCCCCCGGGGGCGTGGAGATACGCAGTATTTT
clone_size: few
j_call: TRBJ2-3
v_call: TRBV7-6
d_call: .

cdr3_aa: CASSGTGKTSTDMQYF
cdr3_nt: TGTGCCAGCAGCGGGACAGGGAAGACTAGCACAGATATGCAGTATTTT
clone_size: .
j_call: TRBJ2-3
v_call: TRBV5-5
d_call: TRBD1

cdr3_aa: CASSRGELISGNTIYF
cdr3_nt: TGTGCCAGCAGTAGGGGTGAGCTGATCTCTGGAAACACCATATATTTT
clone_size: .
j_call: TRBJ1-3
v_call: TRBV6-1
d_call: .

cdr3_aa: CASSLVGGRTGELFF
cdr3_nt: TGTGCCAGCAGCTTAGTCGGGGGGAGGACCGGGGAGCTGTTTTTT
clone_size: few
j_call: TRBJ2-2
v_call: TRBV7-2
d_call: TRBD2

cdr3_aa: CSARPPNQPQHF
cdr3_nt: TGCAGTGCTAGGCCACCCAATCAGCCCCAGCATTTT
clone_size: few
j_call: TRBJ1-5
v_call: TRBV20-1
d_call: .

cdr3_aa: CAASGAGGRGQPQHF
cdr3_nt: TGTGCCGCCTCGGGGGCAGGAGGGCGGGGGCAGCCCCAGCATTTT
clone_size: .
j_call: TRBJ1-5
v_call: TRBV10-3
d_call: .

cdr3_aa: CASTKSGQVSEQYF
cdr3_nt: TGTGCCAGCACCAAGAGTGGACAGGTGTCCGAGCAGTACTTC
clone_size: many
j_call: TRBJ2-7
v_call: TRBV28
d_call: TRBD1

cdr3_aa: CASGRGDTEAFF
cdr3_nt: TGTGCCAGTGGGAGAGGGGACACTGAAGCTTTCTTT
clone_size: many
j_call: TRBJ1-1
v_call: TRBV7-8
d_call: .

cdr3_aa: CASRGMGQFF
cdr3_nt: TGTGCCAGCAGAGGAATGGGGCAGTTCTTC
clone_size: few
j_call: TRBJ2-1
v_call: TRBV2
d_call: .

cdr3_aa: CASRGKLAGMVEQFF
cdr3_nt: TGTGCCAGCAGGGGGAAGCTAGCGGGAATGGTTGAGCAGTTCTTC
clone_size: few
j_call: TRBJ2-1
v_call: TRBV28
d_call: TRBD2

cdr3_aa: CSAPGRPSQVEAFF
cdr3_nt: TGCAGTGCCCCGGGACGGCCTTCCCAGGTTGAAGCTTTCTTT
clone_size: .
j_call: TRBJ1-1
v_call: TRBV20-1
d_call: .

cdr3_aa: CASTLAGALDEQFF
cdr3_nt: TGTGCCAGCACCTTAGCGGGGGCCTTGGATGAGCAGTTCTTC
clone_size: .
j_call: TRBJ2-1
v_call: TRBV27
d_call: TRBD2

cdr3_aa: CASSWTGTSTYNEQFF
cdr3_nt: TGTGCCAGCAGTTGGACCGGGACTAGCACCTACAATGAGCAGTTCTTC
clone_size: .
j_call: TRBJ2-1
v_call: TRBV12-3/TRBV12-4
d_call: TRBD2

cdr3_aa: CAISVDPPYGYTF
cdr3_nt: TGTGCCATCAGTGTTGACCCCCCCTATGGCTACACCTTC
clone_size: .
j_call: TRBJ1-2
v_call: TRBV10-3
d_call: .

cdr3_aa: CASSLSRTGGVNTEAFF
cdr3_nt: TGTGCCAGCAGTTTGAGCCGGACAGGGGGAGTGAACACTGAAGCTTTCTTT
clone_size: .
j_call: TRBJ1-1
v_call: TRBV28
d_call: TRBD1

cdr3_aa: CASSFGLASSGWQFF
cdr3_nt: TGTGCCAGCAGCTTCGGACTAGCGAGCTCGGGCTGGCAGTTCTTC
clone_size: many
j_call: TRBJ2-1
v_call: TRBV7-8
d_call: TRBD2